The 24 T cell receptor beta chains listed next were all sequenced from one sample in a study of blood T cell repertoires in COVID-19. Clones were read by immunoSEQ multiplex PCR, and TCRdb kept only the in-frame ones, dropping some. Of 450,000 to 500,000 clones listed, roughly 87% are singletons. The sample taken for sequencing was PBMCs or T cells enriched from blood (not recorded which). These receptors were taken from a woman under 30 who had recovered from COVID-19.

Comment on this clone: The same CDR3 is also encoded by other DNA sequences in this sample. V gene TRBV5-1 combines with J gene TRBJ2-3; 8 bases are a match to TRBD1. Germline trimming cut 3 bases from V and 0 bases from J; bases unmatched to any gene: 3. Germline V gives CDR1 SGHRS, CDR2 YFSETQ. This CDR3 is 15 amino acids long. The DNA of the CDR3 is TGCGCCAGCAGCTCAAGACAGGGGAGCACAGATACGCAGTATTTT. Encoded protein: CASSSRQGSTDTQYF.

The chain has TRBV5-1 and TRBJ2-3, with TRBD2 identical over 7 bases. Germline-derived CDR1 and CDR2 are SGHRS and YFSETQ. The CDR3 loop spans 14 amino acids. Unmatched junction bases numbered 2, after V lost 4 bases and J lost 0 bases. The CDR3 DNA follows: TGCGCCAGCAGCCAGCGGGGTAGCACAGATACGCAGTATTTT. Translation gives CASSQRGSTDTQYF.

The rearrangement uses TRBV7-2 and TRBJ1-6; 7 nucleotides line up with TRBD1. Germline values: CDR1 SGHTA, CDR2 FQGNSA. With V trimmed by 10 bases and J by 6 bases, 15 bases remained unmatched. CDR3 size: 16 residues. In nucleotides, the CDR3 is TGTGCCACCATCAGGGGGTCGTCGGGGGCTAATTCACCCCTCCACTTT. The encoded protein is CATIRGSSGANSPLHF.

The V call is TRBV29-1, the J call TRBJ1-1, with 7 bases aligning to TRBD1. The CDR3 length is 11 residues. Germline trimming cut 6 bases from V and 10 bases from J; bases unmatched to any gene: 8. CDR1 is SQVTM and CDR2 is ANQGSEA in the germline V gene. CDR3 protein: CSVAGGGGAFF. The CDR3 DNA is TGCAGCGTCGCAGGGGGTGGTGGAGCTTTCTTT.

The chain links TRBV13 to TRBJ2-7; 7 nucleotides match TRBD1. The V gene end was trimmed by 2 bases and the J gene end by 5 bases; junction bases not matched to a gene: 9. CDR3 length: 15 amino acids. Looked up from germline, CDR1 is PRHDT and CDR2 is FYEKMQ (reference sequence). CDR3 residues: CASSLRGQPGNEQYF. As DNA, the CDR3 is TGTGCCAGCAGCTTAAGGGGACAGCCCGGAAACGAGCAGTACTTC.

In DNA form, the CDR3 reads TGCGCCAGCAGCTATCAGGGCTACGAGCAGTACTTC. Translation: CASSYQGYEQYF. V usage is TRBV5-1 and J usage is TRBJ2-7, with TRBD1 as a possible D gene (5 bases). V was pared by 3 bases and J by 3 bases, with 7 bases between. This CDR3 has 12 amino acids. Germline CDR1 SGHRS, CDR2 YFSETQ.

V and J are TRBV12-3 or TRBV12-4 and TRBJ2-7, with 7 positions matching TRBD1. The trim removed 7 bases at V and 3 bases at J, leaving 6 bases unmatched. This CDR3 is 13 amino acids long. Here the CDR3 DNA reads TGTGCCAGCACCCGGGACAGTGGCTACGAGCAGTACTTC. This encodes CASTRDSGYEQYF.

V gene TRBV19 combines with J gene TRBJ2-1; 8 nucleotides match TRBD2. Germline assignment: CDR1 LNHDA and CDR2 SQIVND (reference sequence). Trimming removed 7 bases from V and 4 bases from J; junction bases left unmatched: 9. CDR3 length: 15 amino acids. In DNA, the CDR3 is TGTGCCAGTACGGTTAGCGGGGAGCTATACAATGAGCAGTTCTTC. Translation: CASTVSGELYNEQFF.

The rearrangement joins TRBV5-1 to TRBJ2-1; D not certain. In germline, CDR1 is SGHRS, CDR2 YFSETQ. The CDR3 loop spans 17 amino acids. Trimming stripped 2 bases from V and 3 bases from J, with 18 bases between. CDR3 sequence: CASSFPQNYKNYNEQFF. The DNA for the CDR3 is TGCGCCAGCAGCTTCCCCCAGAACTACAAGAACTACAATGAGCAGTTCTTC.

The chain couples TRBV28 to TRBJ1-2; a weak D match, TRBD1 (6 bases). Deletions cut 8 bases from V and 4 bases from J, with 14 bases between. The CDR3 loop spans 13 amino acids. The germline V gene has CDR1 MDHEN and CDR2 SYDVKM. The CDR3 nucleotides read TGTGCCAGCCGACAGGAAAACTTCTATGGCTACACCTTC. This translates into CASRQENFYGYTF.

This rearrangement joins TRBV6-5 to TRBJ1-1; 8 bases agree with TRBD1. V lost 4 bases, J lost 1 base, and 2 bases stayed unmatched. The CDR3 has 14 residues. The germline gives CDR1 MNHEY, CDR2 SVGAGI. The CDR3 loop reads CASSSDRENTEAFF. The CDR3 DNA sequence: TGTGCCAGCAGTTCGGACAGGGAGAACACTGAAGCTTTCTTT.

DNA for the CDR3: TGTGCCAGCGAACCCGGGACAGGGGACTACGAGCAGTACTTC. It codes for CASEPGTGDYEQYF. The chain couples TRBV2 to TRBJ2-7; the match to TRBD1 covers 10 bases. Trimming cost V 8 bases and J 3 bases; bases outside gene matches: 7. The CDR3 contains 14 residues. Looked up from germline, CDR1 is SNHLY and CDR2 is FYNNEI.

The table lists this clone with a count of one. The rearrangement links TRBV10-3 to TRBJ1-2, with 8 bases fitting TRBD1. Germline CDR1 and CDR2: ENHRY and SYGVKD. The CDR3 consists of 14 residues. After removal of 7 bases from V and 8 bases from J, the junction contained 12 bases not matched to a gene. CDR3 sequence reads: CAITSGQGPIGYTF. CDR3 in DNA: TGTGCCATCACTTCAGGACAGGGCCCCATAGGCTACACCTTC.

The rearrangement uses TRBV10-3 and TRBJ2-1, with D unclear. V gave up 1 base and J gave up 6 bases, with 7 bases separating them. The germline CDR1 and CDR2 sequences are ENHRY and SYGVKD. CDR3 length: 13 amino acids. In DNA form, the CDR3 reads TGTGCCATCAGTGAGTACAGAAGCAATGAGCAGTTCTTC. Translated, it gives CAISEYRSNEQFF.

The V call is TRBV28, the J call TRBJ1-1, with TRBD1 matching 7 bases. The CDR3 loop spans 16 amino acids. V dropped 7 bases and J dropped 3; count of bases not matched to a gene: 14. CDR1 is MDHEN and CDR2 is SYDVKM in the germline V gene. Here the CDR3 reads CASNKQGQRLYTEAFF. The CDR3 DNA reads as TGTGCCAGCAACAAACAGGGACAGCGCTTATACACTGAAGCTTTCTTT.

The V and J genes are TRBV5-5 and TRBJ2-1; D gene unclear. Germline loops: CDR1 SGHKS, CDR2 YYEKEE (reference sequence). With 2 bases removed from V and 0 bases from J, the gap between germline ends came to 12 bases. This CDR3 contains 16 residues. In nucleotides, the CDR3 is TGTGCCAGCAGCTTCGAGGTGACGAGCTCCTACAATGAGCAGTTCTTC. Translating gives CASSFEVTSSYNEQFF.

V gene TRBV2 combines with J gene TRBJ2-3; 12 bases fit TRBD2. Per germline, CDR1 SNHLY and CDR2 FYNNEI. CDR3 length equals 17 residues. With V trimmed by 3 bases and J by 4 bases, 8 bases remained unmatched. In nucleotides, the CDR3 is TGTGCCAGCAGTGAGTCTAGCGGGGGGGCCTCGCCAGATACGCAGTATTTT. Its translation: CASSESSGGASPDTQYF.

V usage is TRBV7-9 and J usage is TRBJ2-7, with TRBD2 as a possible D gene (5 bases). Germline loops: CDR1 SEHNR, CDR2 FQNEAQ (reference sequence). The CDR3 consists of 15 residues. Trimming removed 0 bases at V and 3 bases at J, with 12 bases between. The CDR3 loop is CASSLAGIGLYEQYF. The CDR3 region has the DNA TGTGCCAGCAGCTTAGCCGGGATTGGTCTCTACGAGCAGTACTTC.

This chain joins TRBV7-8 and TRBJ1-2; the match to TRBD1 covers 10 bases. V shed 5 bases and J 7 bases; nucleotides not matched to a gene: 7. The CDR3 runs 14 residues. Germline CDR1 reads SGHVS; CDR2 reads FQNEAQ. The CDR3 nucleotides read TGTGCCAGCAGCCCCCGGGACAGGGGCAGTGGCTACACCTTC. It codes for CASSPRDRGSGYTF.

The chain couples TRBV2 to TRBJ2-7; the D gene is possibly TRBD2 (5 bases). V lost 8 bases to trimming and J lost 7 bases, with 15 bases between them. Germline-derived CDR1 and CDR2 are SNHLY and FYNNEI. The CDR3 has 12 amino acids. The CDR3 sequence: CASRLATGEQYF. The CDR3 bases are TGTGCCAGCCGATTAGCAACGGGAGAGCAGTACTTC.

CDR3 nucleotide sequence: TGTGCCAGCAGTCCGCCTCCCGGGGGGAGATTCGGTCAGCCCCAGCATTTT. Translation: CASSPPPGGRFGQPQHF. The chain uses TRBV27 and TRBJ1-5; tentative D call: TRBD1 (5 bases). Per germline, CDR1 MNHEY and CDR2 SMNVEV (reference sequence). V was cut by 5 bases and J by 6 bases, with 23 bases left in between. The CDR3 length is 17 residues.

V and J are TRBV10-3 and TRBJ1-1, with D unclear. Germline V gene sequence: CDR1 ENHRY, CDR2 SYGVKD. The CDR3 length is 14 residues. V was trimmed by 3 bases and J by 2 bases, leaving 10 bases between them. The CDR3 sequence: CAISETGENTEAFF. The CDR3 nucleotides are TGTGCCATCAGTGAAACGGGAGAAAACACTGAAGCTTTCTTT.

This chain's CDR3 is CASSLAGSYNEQFF. CDR3 DNA sequence: TGTGCCAGCAGTTTAGCAGGGTCCTACAATGAGCAGTTCTTC. The V and J genes are TRBV27 and TRBJ2-1; perhaps TRBD1 as D (5 bases). Germline-derived CDR1 and CDR2 are MNHEY and SMNVEV (reference sequence). The V end lost 2 bases, the J end lost 1 base, and 6 bases lay between the germline ends. This CDR3 is built from 14 residues.

V gene TRBV28 combines with J gene TRBJ2-7; D possibly corresponds to TRBD1 (6 bases). Trimming removed 4 bases at V and 0 bases at J, with 16 bases between. CDR1 and CDR2 from the germline V gene are MDHEN and SYDVKM. The CDR3 has 16 residues. In DNA form, the CDR3 reads TGTGCCAGCAGTTCCCCAGGGGAAGAGCGCTCCTACGAGCAGTACTTC. Protein: CASSSPGEERSYEQYF.